This entry concerns a single T cell receptor beta chain. No antigen is known for it. Of the isolated RNA, all was reverse transcribed, and so the sequenced material was expressed TCRB transcripts. Profiling relied on immunoSEQ multiplex PCR, and the TCRdb table lists in-frame clones only, not all of them. The sample records 310,000 or so clones, 14% to 15% being singletons. Trimming took 3 bases from V and 5 from J; bases not matched to a gene: 8. CDR3 length: 15 residues. From germline, CDR1 is SGHTA and CDR2 FQGNSA. The data were taken from a study of beta chain features in type 1 diabetes. General study findings and limits: There was a moderate but significant shortening of TCRB CDR3s in all four CD4+ subsets of Type 1 diabetes patients. VDJ junctions sequenced from type 1 diabetes patients showed fewer insertions and more deletions.

Each of the CD4+ naive, central memory, regulatory and stem cell-like memory populations was sorted via CD45RO/CCR7/CD25/CD127/CD95/CD27. The gene calls are TRBV7-2 and TRBJ2-5; 8 nucleotides line up with TRBD2. The specimen sequenced was naive CD4+ T cells from blood. The source of this sequence is a man between 18 and 35 years old with type 1 diabetes. CDR3 amino acids: CASSLHSGLDETQYF. The CDR3 DNA is TGTGCCAGCAGCTTGCACTCGGGACTAGATGAGACCCAGTACTTC.